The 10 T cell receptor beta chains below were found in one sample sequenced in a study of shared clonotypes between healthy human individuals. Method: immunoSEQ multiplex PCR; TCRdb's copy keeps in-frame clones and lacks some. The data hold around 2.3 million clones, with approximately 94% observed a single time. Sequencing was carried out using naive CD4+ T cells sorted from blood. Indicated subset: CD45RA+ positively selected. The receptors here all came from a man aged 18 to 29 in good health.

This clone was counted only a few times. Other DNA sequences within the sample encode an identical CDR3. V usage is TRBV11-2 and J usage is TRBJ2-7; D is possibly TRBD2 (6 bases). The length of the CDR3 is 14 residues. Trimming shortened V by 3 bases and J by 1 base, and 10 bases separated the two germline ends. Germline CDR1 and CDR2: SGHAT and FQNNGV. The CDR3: CASSLGGASYEQYF. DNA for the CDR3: TGTGCCAGCAGCTTGGGCGGGGCGTCCTACGAGCAGTACTTC. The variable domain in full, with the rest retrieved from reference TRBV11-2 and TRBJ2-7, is EAGVAQSPRYKIIEKRQSVAFWCNPISGHATLYWYQQILGQGPKLLIQFQNNGVVDDSQLPKDRFSAERLKGVDSTLKIQPAKLEDSAVYLCASSLGGASYEQYFGPGTRLTVT.

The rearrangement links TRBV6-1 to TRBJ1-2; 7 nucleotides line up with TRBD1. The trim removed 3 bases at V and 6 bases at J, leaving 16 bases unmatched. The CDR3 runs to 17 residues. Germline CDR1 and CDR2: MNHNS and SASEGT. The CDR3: CASSDQTTGAASNGYTF. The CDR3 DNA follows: TGTGCCAGCAGTGACCAAACAACAGGGGCCGCGTCTAATGGCTACACCTTC.

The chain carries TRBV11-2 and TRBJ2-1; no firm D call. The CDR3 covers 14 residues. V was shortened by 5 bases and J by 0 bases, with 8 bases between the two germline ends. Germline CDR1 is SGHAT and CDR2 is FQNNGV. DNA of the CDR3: TGTGCCAGCAGCCCGGAAGGCTCCTACAATGAGCAGTTCTTC. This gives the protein CASSPEGSYNEQFF.

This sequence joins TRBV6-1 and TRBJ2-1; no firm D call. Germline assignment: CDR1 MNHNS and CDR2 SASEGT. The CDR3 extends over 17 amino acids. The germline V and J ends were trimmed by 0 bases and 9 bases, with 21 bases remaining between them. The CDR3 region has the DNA TGTGCCAGCAGTGAAGCGATGGCCAGCGCCCATTGGAGTGAGCAGTTCTTC. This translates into CASSEAMASAHWSEQFF.

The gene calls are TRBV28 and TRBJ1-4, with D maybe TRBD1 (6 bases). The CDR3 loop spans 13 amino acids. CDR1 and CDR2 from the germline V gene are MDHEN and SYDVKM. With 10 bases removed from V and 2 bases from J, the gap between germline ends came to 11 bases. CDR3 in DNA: TGTGCCACCCGGAGGGGGACTAATGAAAAACTGTTTTTT. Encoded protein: CATRRGTNEKLFF. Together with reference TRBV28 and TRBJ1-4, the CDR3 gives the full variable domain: DVKVTQSSRYLVKRTGEKVFLECVQDMDHENMFWYRQDPGLGLRLIYFSYDVKMKEKGDIPEGYSVSREKKERFSLILESASTNQTSMYLCATRRGTNEKLFFGSGTQLSVL.

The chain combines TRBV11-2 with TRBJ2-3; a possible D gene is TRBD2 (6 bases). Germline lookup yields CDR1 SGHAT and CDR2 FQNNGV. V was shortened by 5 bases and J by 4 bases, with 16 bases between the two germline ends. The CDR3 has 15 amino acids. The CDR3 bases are TGTGCCAGCAGCCGGGGGACCACCCGTGCAGATACGCAGTATTTT. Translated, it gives CASSRGTTRADTQYF.

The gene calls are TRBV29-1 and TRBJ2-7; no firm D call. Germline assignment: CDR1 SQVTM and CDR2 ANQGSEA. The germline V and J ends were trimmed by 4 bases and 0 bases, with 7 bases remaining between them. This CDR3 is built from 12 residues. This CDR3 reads CSVVKDSYEQYF. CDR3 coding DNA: TGCAGCGTTGTTAAGGACTCCTACGAGCAGTACTTC.

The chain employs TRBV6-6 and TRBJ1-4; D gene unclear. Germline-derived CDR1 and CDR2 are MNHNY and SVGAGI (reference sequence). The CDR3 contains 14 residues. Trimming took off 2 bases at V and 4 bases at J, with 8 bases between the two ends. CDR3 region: CASSYPARNEKLFF. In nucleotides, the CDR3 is TGTGCCAGCAGTTACCCGGCCCGTAATGAAAAACTGTTTTTT.

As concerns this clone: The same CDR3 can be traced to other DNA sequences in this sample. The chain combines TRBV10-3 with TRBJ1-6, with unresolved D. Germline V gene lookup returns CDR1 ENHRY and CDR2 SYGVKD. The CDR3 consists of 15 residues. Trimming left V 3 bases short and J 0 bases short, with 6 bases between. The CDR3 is CAISDRSSYNSPLHF. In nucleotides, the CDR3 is TGTGCCATCAGTGATCGCAGCTCCTATAATTCACCCCTCCACTTT.

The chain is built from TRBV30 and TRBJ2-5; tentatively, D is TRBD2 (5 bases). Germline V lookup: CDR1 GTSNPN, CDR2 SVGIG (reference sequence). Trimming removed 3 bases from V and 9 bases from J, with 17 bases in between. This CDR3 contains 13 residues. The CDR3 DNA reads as TGTGCCTGGAGAGGCCCGGGATTGAGCTCCCAGTACTTC. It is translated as CAWRGPGLSSQYF.